What follows are 18 T cell receptor beta chains derived from one specimen sequenced in a study of OX40 agonist ivuxolimab in advanced cancers. The method was immunoSEQ multiplex PCR; TCRdb's version includes in-frame clones alone and lacks a portion of them. Of 50,000 to 75,000 clones detected, roughly three quarters appear once; the ten largest clones hold roughly 1.2%. Sequenced here: CD4+ or CD8+ T cells sorted from blood, sampled in a trial of the OX40 agonist ivuxolimab. The receptors stem from an adult with an advanced solid tumor such as melanoma, head and neck, liver or kidney cancer.

The rearrangement links TRBV30 to TRBJ2-7; D unresolved. The CDR3 is 15 residues long. Trimming stripped 1 base from V and 1 base from J, with 14 bases between. Germline CDR1 reads GTSNPN; CDR2 reads SVGIG (reference sequence). CDR3 protein: CAWSGGPNPSYEQYF. CDR3 DNA: TGTGCCTGGAGTGGGGGTCCTAACCCTTCCTACGAGCAGTACTTC.

The chain is built from TRBV6-6 and TRBJ2-7; 13 bases fit TRBD2. The CDR3 has 14 residues. CDR1 and CDR2 (germline): MNHNY, SVGAGI (reference sequence). V shed 5 bases and J 4 bases; nucleotides not matched to a gene: 2. The CDR3 coding sequence is TGTGCCAGCAGTGGGACTAGCGGGAAGTACGAGCAGTACTTC. This sequence encodes CASSGTSGKYEQYF.

The chain joins TRBV14 to TRBJ2-7; D perhaps matches TRBD1 (5 bases). Germline V gives CDR1 SGHDN, CDR2 FVKESK. The CDR3 loop spans 13 amino acids. The V end lost 9 bases, the J end lost 9 bases, and 21 bases lay between the germline ends. CDR3 nucleotides: TGTGCCAGTTCTTTAGCAGCTGGGGCGAGGCAGTACTTC. It encodes CASSLAAGARQYF. Variable domain in full (rest from reference TRBV14 and TRBJ2-7): EAGVTQFPSHSVIEKGQTVTLRCDPISGHDNLYWYRRVMGKEIKFLLHFVKESKQDESGMPNNRFLAERTGGTYSTLKVQPAELEDSGVYFCASSLAAGARQYFGPGTRLTVT.

The V gene is TRBV4-2, the J gene TRBJ1-2; 10 bases are a match to TRBD1. The ends lost 1 base at V and 7 bases at J; junction bases unmatched: 3. CDR3 length: 14 residues. Germline CDR1 LGHNA, CDR2 YNFKEQ. The DNA for the CDR3 is TGTGCCAGCAGCCAAGGACAGGGGGCGGTTGGCTACACCTTC. Protein: CASSQGQGAVGYTF.

The chain combines TRBV11-2 with TRBJ1-5; weak D call: TRBD1 (6 bases). This CDR3 has 14 residues. Germline V lookup: CDR1 SGHAT, CDR2 FQNNGV. The V gene lost 1 base and the J gene lost 7 bases, with 11 bases spanning the gap. The CDR3 DNA follows: TGTGCCAGCAGCTTAGGGGGGGCAAACCAGCCCCAGCATTTT. Translating it yields CASSLGGANQPQHF.

This sequence joins TRBV28 and TRBJ2-3; TRBD2 might be the D (6 bases). Germline CDR1 is MDHEN and CDR2 is SYDVKM. V was clipped by 5 bases and J by 0 bases, with 12 bases between them. The CDR3 sequence is 15 residues long. The CDR3 nucleotides are TGTGCCAGCAGTCGGAGCGGGTTCAGCACAGATACGCAGTATTTT. This gives the protein CASSRSGFSTDTQYF. Supplemented by reference TRBV28 and TRBJ2-3, the full variable domain reads DVKVTQSSRYLVKRTGEKVFLECVQDMDHENMFWYRQDPGLGLRLIYFSYDVKMKEKGDIPEGYSVSREKKERFSLILESASTNQTSMYLCASSRSGFSTDTQYFGPGTRLTVL.

The chain combines TRBV5-1 with TRBJ2-1, with 10 bases lining up with TRBD1. Trimming removed 4 bases from V and 4 bases from J; junction bases left unmatched: 11. CDR1 and CDR2 from the germline V gene are SGHRS and YFSETQ. This CDR3 is 17 amino acids long. CDR3 DNA sequence: TGCGCCAGCAGCGACCAGACAGGGGGCGGGGGATACAATGAGCAGTTCTTC. As protein: CASSDQTGGGGYNEQFF.

The J gene is TRBJ1-5, the V gene TRBV14, with TRBD1 identical over 8 bases. J was trimmed by 7 bases and V by 4 bases; bases with no gene match: 9. Germline V lookup: CDR1 SGHDN, CDR2 FVKESK. CDR3 length: 15 residues. In DNA, the CDR3 is TGTGCCAGCAGCCTCGGACAGGGCGCTGGACAGCCCCAGCATTTT. It codes for CASSLGQGAGQPQHF.

V and J are TRBV10-1 and TRBJ1-5; TRBD1 aligns across 8 bases. Trimming removed 10 bases from V and 5 bases from J; junction bases left unmatched: 7. This CDR3 contains 13 residues. Germline values: CDR1 WNHNN, CDR2 SYGVQD (reference sequence). This chain's CDR3 is CATRTGHYQPQHF. Here the CDR3 DNA reads TGCGCCACTAGGACAGGGCATTATCAGCCCCAGCATTTT.

This rearrangement joins TRBV9 to TRBJ1-3, with 8 bases lining up with TRBD1. V dropped 4 bases and J dropped 3; count of bases not matched to a gene: 6. Germline lookup yields CDR1 SGDLS and CDR2 YYNGEE. This CDR3 is 15 amino acids long. CDR3 DNA: TGTGCCAGCAGCCAGACAGGGGACAGTGGAAACACCATATATTTT. Its protein is CASSQTGDSGNTIYF. Based on the CDR3 plus reference TRBV9 and TRBJ1-3, the full variable domain is DSGVTQTPKHLITATGQRVTLRCSPRSGDLSVYWYQQSLDQGLQFLIQYYNGEERAKGNILERFSAQQFPDLHSELNLSSLELGDSALYFCASSQTGDSGNTIYFGEGSWLTVV.

This chain links TRBV30 with TRBJ1-5; 8 nucleotides align to TRBD1. This CDR3 is 15 amino acids long. Trimming removed 3 bases from V and 2 bases from J; junction bases left unmatched: 6. Germline V gene data show CDR1 as GTSNPN and CDR2 as SVGIG (reference sequence). The CDR3 DNA sequence: TGTGCCTGGAGCGTCGACAGGGGAGGCAATCAGCCCCAGCATTTT. Residues: CAWSVDRGGNQPQHF.

The CDR3 here is CASSPDWLWDRGPYEQYF. The CDR3 region has the DNA TGTGCCAGCAGCCCCGACTGGCTTTGGGACAGGGGGCCCTACGAGCAGTACTTC. The rearrangement links TRBV7-6 to TRBJ2-7, with 12 bases lining up with TRBD1. The germline V gene has CDR1 SGHVS and CDR2 FNYEAQ. With V trimmed by 5 bases and J by 2 bases, 13 bases remained unmatched. This CDR3 spans 18 amino acids.

The CDR3 nucleotides read TGTGCCAGCAGACGCCTTAGGGAAGAGACCCAGTACTTC. This encodes CASRRLREETQYF. This sequence joins TRBV6-5 and TRBJ2-5; the D is unclear. The CDR3 has 13 residues. Trimming took 6 bases from V and 3 from J, leaving 11 bases between them. Germline V gene sequence: CDR1 MNHEY, CDR2 SVGAGI.

The chain links TRBV2 to TRBJ1-5; D is possibly TRBD1 (6 bases). Trimming removed 5 bases at V and 7 bases at J, with 15 bases between. The CDR3 has 14 residues. The V gene's germline CDR1 is SNHLY and CDR2 FYNNEI. This CDR3 reads CASSFDRIGQPQHF. The CDR3 DNA sequence: TGTGCCAGCAGTTTCGACAGGATAGGGCAGCCCCAGCATTTT.

The rearrangement links TRBV7-9 to TRBJ1-2, with D tentatively TRBD1 (5 bases). V gave up 5 bases and J gave up 5 bases, with 12 bases separating them. CDR3 size: 13 residues. Germline V lookup: CDR1 SEHNR, CDR2 FQNEAQ (reference sequence). The CDR3 here is CASSPGREYGYTF. DNA for the CDR3: TGTGCCAGCAGCCCAGGCAGGGAATATGGCTACACCTTC.

The chain has TRBV7-9 and TRBJ1-1; 10 bases match TRBD1. V was clipped by 5 bases and J by 3 bases; unmatched bases: 12. Germline assignment: CDR1 SEHNR and CDR2 FQNEAQ (reference sequence). CDR3 length: 17 amino acids. Here the CDR3 reads CASSVRQGAPGDTEAFF. CDR3 DNA: TGTGCCAGCAGCGTAAGACAGGGGGCGCCGGGAGACACTGAAGCTTTCTTT. The whole variable domain, filled in from reference TRBV7-9 and TRBJ1-1, reads DTGVSQNPRHKITKRGQNVTFRCDPISEHNRLYWYRQTLGQGPEFLTYFQNEAQLEKSRLLSDRFSAERPKGSFSTLEIQRTEQGDSAMYLCASSVRQGAPGDTEAFFGQGTRLTVV.

This clone showed up just once. The V gene is TRBV18, the J gene TRBJ2-2; D unresolved. This CDR3 comprises 16 residues. Germline CDR1 reads KGHSH; CDR2 reads LQKENI. Trimming took off 3 bases at V and 0 bases at J, with 11 bases between the two ends. The CDR3 nucleotides read TGTGCCAGCTCACCTCCGGGTCTGACGAACACCGGGGAGCTGTTTTTT. It is translated as CASSPPGLTNTGELFF.

On this clone itself: The junction departs from the called germline gene at one end, perhaps through a read error. The sample contains more than one DNA sequence encoding this CDR3. In DNA, the CDR3 is TGTGCTAGCAGCTTATCCCCGGGAAGCGACACCGGGGAGCTGTTTTTT. It specifies CASSLSPGSDTGELFF. J is TRBJ2-2 and V is TRBV7-7, with D tentatively TRBD2 (5 bases). Germline V gene data show CDR1 as SSHAT and CDR2 as FNYEAQ (reference sequence). The CDR3 has 16 amino acids.